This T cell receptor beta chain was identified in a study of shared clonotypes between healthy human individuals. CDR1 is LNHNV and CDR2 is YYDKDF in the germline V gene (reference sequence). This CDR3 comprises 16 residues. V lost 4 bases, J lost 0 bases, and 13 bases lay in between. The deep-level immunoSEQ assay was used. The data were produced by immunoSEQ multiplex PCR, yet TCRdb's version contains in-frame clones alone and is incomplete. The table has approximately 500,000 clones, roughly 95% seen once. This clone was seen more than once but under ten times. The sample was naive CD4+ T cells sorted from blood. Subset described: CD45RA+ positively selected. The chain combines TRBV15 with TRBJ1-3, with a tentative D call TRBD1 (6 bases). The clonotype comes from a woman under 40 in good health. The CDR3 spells CATSMIMTGSGNTIYF. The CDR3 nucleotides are TGTGCCACCAGCATGATTATGACAGGCTCTGGAAACACCATATATTTT.